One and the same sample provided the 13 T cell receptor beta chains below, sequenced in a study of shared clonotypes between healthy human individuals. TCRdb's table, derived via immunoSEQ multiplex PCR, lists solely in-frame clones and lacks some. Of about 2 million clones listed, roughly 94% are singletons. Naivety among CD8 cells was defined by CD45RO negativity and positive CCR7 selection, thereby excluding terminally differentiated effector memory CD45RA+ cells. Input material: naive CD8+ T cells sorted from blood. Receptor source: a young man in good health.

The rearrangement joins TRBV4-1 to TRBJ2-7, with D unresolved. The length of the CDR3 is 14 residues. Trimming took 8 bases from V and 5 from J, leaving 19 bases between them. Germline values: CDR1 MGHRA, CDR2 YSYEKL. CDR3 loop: CASVLSPGSDEQYF. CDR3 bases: TGCGCCAGCGTCCTTAGCCCCGGTTCTGACGAGCAGTACTTC.

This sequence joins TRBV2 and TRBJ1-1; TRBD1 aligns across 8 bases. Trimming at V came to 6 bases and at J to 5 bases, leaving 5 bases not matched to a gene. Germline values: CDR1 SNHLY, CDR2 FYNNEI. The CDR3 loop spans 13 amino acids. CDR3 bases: TGTGCCAGCAGAGTCGACAGGGGTACTGAAGCTTTCTTT. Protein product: CASRVDRGTEAFF.

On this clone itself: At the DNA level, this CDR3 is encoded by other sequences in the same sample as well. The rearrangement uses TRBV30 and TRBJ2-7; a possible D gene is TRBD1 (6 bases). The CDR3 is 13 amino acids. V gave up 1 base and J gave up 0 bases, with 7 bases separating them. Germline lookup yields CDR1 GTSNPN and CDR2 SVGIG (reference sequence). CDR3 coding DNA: TGTGCCTGGAGTGGGGACAACTCCTACGAGCAGTACTTC. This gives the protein CAWSGDNSYEQYF. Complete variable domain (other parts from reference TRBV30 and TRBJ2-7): SQTIHQWPATLVQPVGSPLSLECTVEGTSNPNLYWYRQAAGRGLQLLFYSVGIGQISSEVPQNLSASRPQDRQFILSSKKLLLSDSGFYLCAWSGDNSYEQYFGPGTRLTVT.

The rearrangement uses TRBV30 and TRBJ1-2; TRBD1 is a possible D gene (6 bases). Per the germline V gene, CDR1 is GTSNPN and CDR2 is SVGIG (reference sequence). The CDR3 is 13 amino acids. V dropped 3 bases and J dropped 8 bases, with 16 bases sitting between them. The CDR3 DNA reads TGTGCCTGGAGCGAAACAGGGCGGAACGGCTACACCTTC. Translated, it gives CAWSETGRNGYTF.

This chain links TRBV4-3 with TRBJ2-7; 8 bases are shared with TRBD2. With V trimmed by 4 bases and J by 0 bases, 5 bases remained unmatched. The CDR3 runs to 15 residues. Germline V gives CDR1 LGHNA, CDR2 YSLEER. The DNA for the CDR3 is TGCGCCAGCAGCCCGGAGACTAGCGACTCCTACGAGCAGTACTTC. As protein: CASSPETSDSYEQYF.

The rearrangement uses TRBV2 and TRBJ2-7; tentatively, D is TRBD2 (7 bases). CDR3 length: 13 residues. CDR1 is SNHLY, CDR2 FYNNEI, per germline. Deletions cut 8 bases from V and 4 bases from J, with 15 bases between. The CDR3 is CASWGGPRYEQYF. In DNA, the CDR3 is TGTGCCAGCTGGGGGGGCCCGCGGTACGAGCAGTACTTC.

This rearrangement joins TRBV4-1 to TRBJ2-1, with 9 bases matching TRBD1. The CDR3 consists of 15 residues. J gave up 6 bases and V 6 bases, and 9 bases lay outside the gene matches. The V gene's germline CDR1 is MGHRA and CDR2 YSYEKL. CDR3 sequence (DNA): TGCGCCAGCAGGCCCGGGACAGGGAGTTCCAATGAGCAGTTCTTC. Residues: CASRPGTGSSNEQFF.

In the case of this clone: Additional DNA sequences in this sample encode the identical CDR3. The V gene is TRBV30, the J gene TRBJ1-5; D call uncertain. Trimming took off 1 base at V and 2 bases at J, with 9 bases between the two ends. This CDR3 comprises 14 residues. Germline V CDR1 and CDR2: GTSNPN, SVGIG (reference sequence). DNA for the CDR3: TGTGCCTGGAGTGGAGGGCAGGGCAATCAGCCCCAGCATTTT. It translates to CAWSGGQGNQPQHF. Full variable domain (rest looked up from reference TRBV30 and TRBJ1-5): SQTIHQWPATLVQPVGSPLSLECTVEGTSNPNLYWYRQAAGRGLQLLFYSVGIGQISSEVPQNLSASRPQDRQFILSSKKLLLSDSGFYLCAWSGGQGNQPQHFGDGTRLSIL.

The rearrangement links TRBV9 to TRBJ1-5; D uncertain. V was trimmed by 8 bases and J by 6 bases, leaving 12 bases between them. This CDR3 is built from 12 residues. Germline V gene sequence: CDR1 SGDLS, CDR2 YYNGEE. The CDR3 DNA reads TGTGCCAGATCGACGGTCAGTCAGCCCCAGCATTTT. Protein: CARSTVSQPQHF. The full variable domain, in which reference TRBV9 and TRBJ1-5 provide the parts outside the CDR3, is DSGVTQTPKHLITATGQRVTLRCSPRSGDLSVYWYQQSLDQGLQFLIQYYNGEERAKGNILERFSAQQFPDLHSELNLSSLELGDSALYFCARSTVSQPQHFGDGTRLSIL.

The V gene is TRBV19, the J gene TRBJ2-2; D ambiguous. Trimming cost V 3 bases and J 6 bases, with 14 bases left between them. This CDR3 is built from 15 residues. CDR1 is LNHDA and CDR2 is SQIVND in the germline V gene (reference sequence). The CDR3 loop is CASSIPAISAGELFF. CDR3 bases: TGTGCCAGTAGTATCCCGGCGATCAGCGCCGGGGAGCTGTTTTTT.

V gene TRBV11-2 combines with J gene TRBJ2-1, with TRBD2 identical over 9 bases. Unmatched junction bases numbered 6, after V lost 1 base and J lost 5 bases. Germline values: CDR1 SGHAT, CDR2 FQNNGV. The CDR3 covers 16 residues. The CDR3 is CASSLAGLAGNNEQFF. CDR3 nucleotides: TGTGCCAGCAGCTTAGCAGGGCTAGCGGGGAACAATGAGCAGTTCTTC.

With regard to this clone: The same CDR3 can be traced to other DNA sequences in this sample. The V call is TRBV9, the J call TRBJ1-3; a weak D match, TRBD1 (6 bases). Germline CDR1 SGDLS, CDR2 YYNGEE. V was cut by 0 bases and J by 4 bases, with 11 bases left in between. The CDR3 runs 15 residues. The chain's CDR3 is CASSVGGGSGNTIYF. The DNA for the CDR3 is TGTGCCAGCAGCGTAGGAGGGGGGTCGGGAAACACCATATATTTT.

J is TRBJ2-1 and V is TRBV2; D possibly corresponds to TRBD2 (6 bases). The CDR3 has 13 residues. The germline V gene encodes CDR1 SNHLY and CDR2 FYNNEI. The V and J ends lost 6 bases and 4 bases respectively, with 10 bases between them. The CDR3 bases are TGTGCCAGCAGCTCCCGGGGGTACAATGAGCAGTTCTTC. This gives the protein CASSSRGYNEQFF.